These T cell receptor beta chains were read from a single sample in a study of shared clonotypes between healthy human individuals. Sequencing used immunoSEQ multiplex PCR; TCRdb keeps in-frame clones, though not all of them. The sample lists approximately 2,300,000 clones, around 92% occurring once. Material: naive CD4+ T cells from PBMCs. The receptors were gathered from a man between 18 and 29 years old in good health. Some clones in this sample may be carry-over from other donors' samples. Both conserved end residues are part of each CDR3. A D gene is named only where the DNA matches it firmly. Expanded clones get a size class; other rows say once, few or many, or leave the size out.

V	D	size	J	DNA	CDR3
TRBV28	.	.	TRBJ1-1	TGTGCCAGCAGCAGGCACCGCGACCCCCAAGGGGCTTTCTTT	CASSRHRDPQGAFF
TRBV28	TRBD1	.	TRBJ2-7	TGTGCCAGCAGTGGGGGGACAGGCCGAGTCGAGCAGTACTTC	CASSGGTGRVEQYF
TRBV6-4	.	.	TRBJ2-1	TGTGCCAGCAGTGACGGGAGTCGCAATGAGCAGTTCTTC	CASSDGSRNEQFF
TRBV5-8	.	.	TRBJ2-7	TGTGCCAGCAGCCACGAAATTTCCCCTTACGAGCAGTACTTC	CASSHEISPYEQYF
TRBV6-6	.	.	TRBJ1-4	TGTGCCAGCAGTTACCTAGGGCGCGAAAAACTGTTTTTT	CASSYLGREKLFF
TRBV4-3	TRBD1	once	TRBJ1-2	TGCGCCAGCAGCCAAGAACGGACAGGCTATGGCTACACCTTC	CASSQERTGYGYTF
TRBV5-4	.	.	TRBJ1-1	TGTGCCAGCACCCGGGACAATTCGAACACTGAAGCTTTCTTT	CASTRDNSNTEAFF
TRBV30	.	few	TRBJ1-2	TGTGCCTGGAAGGGACGTACTAACTATGGCTACACCTTC	CAWKGRTNYGYTF
TRBV19	TRBD1	.	TRBJ1-5	TGTGCCAGTAGTATCGACAGGGGGGTTCAGCCCCAGCATTTT	CASSIDRGVQPQHF
TRBV29-1	.	.	TRBJ2-4	TGCAGCGTGGCCTACAGGGCGCTGACCAAAAACATTCAGTACTTC	CSVAYRALTKNIQYF
TRBV30	.	few	TRBJ1-3	TGTGCCTGGAGTATGGCAAAAGGAAACACCATATATTTT	CAWSMAKGNTIYF
TRBV5-1	TRBD2	.	TRBJ2-1	TGCGCCAGCAGCACCGCCGGGACTAGTTTCGGCGACGAGCAGTTCTTC	CASSTAGTSFGDEQFF
TRBV5-1	.	.	TRBJ1-1	TGCGCCAGCAGCTTGACAGGAATGAACACTGAAGCTTTCTTT	CASSLTGMNTEAFF
TRBV6-5	TRBD1	.	TRBJ1-2	TGTGCCAGCAGGCGACAGGGAGGGGGCTATGGCTACACCTTC	CASRRQGGGYGYTF
TRBV7-9	TRBD2	.	TRBJ2-3	TGTGCCAGCAGCCGCTCGGGACTAGCGGGAGACCCAGATACGCAGTATTTT	CASSRSGLAGDPDTQYF
TRBV30	.	.	TRBJ2-1	TGTGCCTGGAGTAGGCGGGAGCAGTTCTTC	CAWSRREQFF
TRBV6-1	TRBD2	.	TRBJ2-2	TGTGCCAGCAGTTTTAGCGGGGTAAACACCGGGGAGCTGTTTTTT	CASSFSGVNTGELFF
TRBV14	TRBD1	.	TRBJ1-4	TGTGCCAGCAGCCGGGGACAGGTGGCAACTAATGAAAAACTGTTTTTT	CASSRGQVATNEKLFF
TRBV18	.	.	TRBJ1-2	TGTGCCAGCTCACCACCGGGAAGAGGGGGTGGCTACACCTTC	CASSPPGRGGGYTF
TRBV7-3	TRBD1	.	TRBJ2-1	TGTGCCAGCAGCTTAACGGGGGACAGGGTCTCCTACAATGAGCAGTTCTTC	CASSLTGDRVSYNEQFF
TRBV28	.	.	TRBJ2-7	TGTGCCAGCAGTTTATCTGCCCTGGTTGAGCAGTACTTC	CASSLSALVEQYF
TRBV5-8	.	.	TRBJ2-2	TGTGCCAGCCGCGGGACGGAACACACCGGGGAGCTGTTTTTT	CASRGTEHTGELFF
TRBV11-2	.	.	TRBJ1-5	TGTGCCAGCAGCTTAGGGGAGCATAGCAATCAGCCCCAGCATTTT	CASSLGEHSNQPQHF
TRBV30	.	.	TRBJ1-6	TGTGCCTGGAGTGTAGAGACGACGACTTCACCCCTCCACTTT	CAWSVETTTSPLHF
TRBV14	TRBD1	.	TRBJ1-2	TGTGCCAGCAGCCACGAACAACGCTACGGACAGGGGGCAAGTGGCTACACCTTC	CASSHEQRYGQGASGYTF
TRBV19	TRBD1	.	TRBJ1-2	TGTGCCAGTAGTCAGGGGGACGGCTATGGCTACACCTTC	CASSQGDGYGYTF
TRBV18	.	.	TRBJ1-5	TGTGCCAGCTCACCGGACTTAAATCAGCCCCAGCATTTT	CASSPDLNQPQHF
TRBV29-1	TRBD1	.	TRBJ1-2	TGCAGCGTTGCAGAGGGGGCTGACTATGGCTACACCTTC	CSVAEGADYGYTF
TRBV7-2	.	.	TRBJ2-7	TGTGCCAGCAGCTTATCCGTCGTGGGGTACGAGCAGTACTTC	CASSLSVVGYEQYF
TRBV10-1	.	.	TRBJ2-5	TGCGCCAGCAGTTCGGGGCCTTTCGGGACACATCAAGAGACCCAGTACTTC	CASSSGPFGTHQETQYF
TRBV7-6	.	.	TRBJ2-1	TGTGCCAGCAACAAGGCCTACAATGAGCAGTTCTTC	CASNKAYNEQFF
TRBV9	.	.	TRBJ2-3	TGTGCCAGCAGCGTAAAACTCGTCGGGGCAGATACGCAGTATTTT	CASSVKLVGADTQYF
TRBV6-1	.	.	TRBJ1-1	TGTGCCAGCAGTGAGGGAGGGAGGTCTGAAGCTTTCTTT	CASSEGGRSEAFF
TRBV13	TRBD2	.	TRBJ2-5	TGTGCCAGCGGCGGGAGGGCCGGAGAGACCCAGTACTTC	CASGGRAGETQYF
TRBV7-2	.	.	TRBJ1-2	TGTGCCAGCAGCTTAAGCGCAGAATTACCTGGCTACACCTTC	CASSLSAELPGYTF
TRBV5-1	.	once	TRBJ2-7	TGCGCCAGCAGCTTTGGACCCGAGCAGTACTTC	CASSFGPEQYF
TRBV5-1	.	once	TRBJ1-4	TGCGCCAGCAGCTTGCTGGGGGGGGATGAAAAACTGTTTTTT	CASSLLGGDEKLFF
TRBV4-3	.	once	TRBJ1-3	TGCGCCAGCAGCCAAGACAGGGTTGGAAACACCATATATTTT	CASSQDRVGNTIYF
TRBV28	.	.	TRBJ1-4	TGTGCCAGCAGCCGAGCCGGGGCTTATAATGAAAAACTGTTTTTT	CASSRAGAYNEKLFF
TRBV18	TRBD1	.	TRBJ2-7	TGTGCCAGCTCACCGGGGACAGGGGGTTCCTACGAGCAGTACTTC	CASSPGTGGSYEQYF
TRBV4-1	.	once	TRBJ2-5	TGCGCCAGCAGCCAAGGGCCCACGGGGGCTCAAGAGACCCAGTACTTC	CASSQGPTGAQETQYF
TRBV28	TRBD1	.	TRBJ2-1	TGTGCCAGCAGTCTCGGACAGGGGACGGATGAGCAGTTCTTC	CASSLGQGTDEQFF
TRBV27	TRBD2	.	TRBJ2-5	TGTGCCAGCAGTTTATCGCCCCAACTAGCGGCACAAGAGACCCAGTACTTC	CASSLSPQLAAQETQYF
TRBV6-1	.	once	TRBJ2-5	TGTGCCAGCATAGGAGGGAGTCACCAAGAGACCCAGTACTTC	CASIGGSHQETQYF
TRBV7-9	.	.	TRBJ1-5	TGTGCCAGCAGCTTAGGCCAGGGACAGCCCCAGCATTTT	CASSLGQGQPQHF
TRBV11-3	.	.	TRBJ2-2	TGTGCCAGCAGCCTTAGAGGACTATTAAACACCGGGGAGCTGTTTTTT	CASSLRGLLNTGELFF
TRBV4-1	.	.	TRBJ2-7	TGCGCCAGCAGCCAAGGGCTGGGTTTTTACGAGCAGTACTTC	CASSQGLGFYEQYF
TRBV5-1	.	.	TRBJ2-1	TGCGCCAGCAGCTTGGTTTCCGCCTTACTTTACAATGAGCAGTTCTTC	CASSLVSALLYNEQFF
TRBV7-3	TRBD2	.	TRBJ2-1	TGTGCCAGCAGCCCAGTAGCGGGAGCCTCCTACAATGAGCAGTTCTTC	CASSPVAGASYNEQFF
TRBV5-4	.	.	TRBJ2-7	TGTGCCAGCAGTAGGGCAGGGCACTCCTACGAGCAGTACTTC	CASSRAGHSYEQYF
TRBV5-1	.	.	TRBJ2-7	TGCGCCAGCAACTCCCCGGACAGTTCCTACGAGCAGTACTTC	CASNSPDSSYEQYF
TRBV2	TRBD1	.	TRBJ2-7	TGTGCCAGCAGAGGGGACAGGGTTTACGAGCAGTACTTC	CASRGDRVYEQYF
TRBV19	.	once	TRBJ1-2	TGTGCCAGCGAAAGGGGGGGCCCTAACTATGGCTACACCTTC	CASERGGPNYGYTF
TRBV18	.	few	TRBJ1-4	TGTGCCAGCTCACCAGCCCCCCCCGGGGGTGGTGAAAAACTGTTTTTT	CASSPAPPGGGEKLFF
TRBV5-4	.	.	TRBJ2-3	TGTGCCAGCAGCCCAATGGTGTATACAACTACCACAGATACGCAGTATTTT	CASSPMVYTTTTDTQYF
TRBV27	TRBD1	.	TRBJ2-6	TGTGCCAGCAGTCGACAGGGTGGGGCCAACGTCCTGACTTTC	CASSRQGGANVLTF
TRBV6-1	.	.	TRBJ2-7	TGTGCCAGCAGTGAAGCTCCCGGGAGCGTCTACGAGCAGTACTTC	CASSEAPGSVYEQYF
TRBV4-2	.	.	TRBJ2-3	TGTGCCAGCAGCCAAGCTCCCCTTACTTACAGCGGACCCAGCACAGATACGCAGTATTTT	CASSQAPLTYSGPSTDTQYF
TRBV4-1	.	.	TRBJ1-5	TGCGCCAGCAGCCAAGAGGAGGGAACCCAGCCCCAGCATTTT	CASSQEEGTQPQHF